A selection of T cell receptor beta chains follows, all from one sample in a study of persistence of HIV-infected CD4 T cells. Their recognized antigens are unknown. Some clones are missing from TCRdb's copy, which holds only in-frame ones; the method was immunoSEQ multiplex PCR. The sample contains around 39,000 clones, roughly nine tenths of which appear only once. The input for sequencing was CD4+ T cells sorted from PBMCs after roughly 18-hour stimulation, taken from a patient who received antiretroviral therapy. These receptors were obtained from an adult man with HIV who was CMV-seropositive. The CDR3 runs from the conserved cysteine through the conserved F or W. Fields, in order: clone size, D gene, J gene, V gene, CDR3 length, CDR3 protein, CDR3 DNA. D genes are given only for firm matches. Part of the rows lack a size; the others show once, few, many or a class for expanded clones.

>.|TRBD1|TRBJ1-5|TRBV6-5|15
CATDPLRQGRQPQHF
TGTGCCACCGACCCACTCCGACAGGGTCGACAGCCCCAGCATTTT
>.|TRBD1|TRBJ1-4|TRBV4-1|16
CASSQEMTGFGEKLFF
TGCGCCAGCAGCCAAGAGATGACAGGGTTTGGCGAAAAACTGTTTTTT
>.|.|TRBJ1-1|TRBV6-5|12
CASRQGITEAFF
TGTGCCAGCCGTCAGGGGATCACTGAAGCTTTCTTT
>once|.|TRBJ1-3|TRBV7-2|14
CASSSSFSGNTIYF
TGTGCCAGCAGCTCCTCATTCTCTGGAAACACCATATATTTT
>.|TRBD1|TRBJ2-2|TRBV6-5|15
CASSYRGPGTGELFF
TGTGCCAGCAGTTACAGGGGGCCAGGAACCGGGGAGCTGTTTTTT
>.|TRBD1|TRBJ2-1|TRBV9|15
CASSVGGNRGNEQFF
TGTGCCAGCAGCGTAGGGGGGAACAGGGGGAATGAGCAGTTCTTC
>.|.|TRBJ2-7|TRBV6-5|14
CASKYQEISYEQYF
TGTGCCAGCAAATATCAGGAAATATCCTACGAGCAGTACTTC
>.|TRBD1|TRBJ1-2|TRBV7-2|14
CATLDRGRYYGYTF
TGTGCCACACTCGACAGGGGGCGTTACTATGGCTACACCTTC
>.|.|TRBJ2-7|TRBV7-9|13
CASTRTSSYEQYF
TGTGCCAGCACCAGGACCAGCTCCTACGAGCAGTACTTC
>.|.|TRBJ1-1|TRBV6-1|12
CASSEVGREAFF
TGTGCCAGCAGTGAAGTGGGCAGGGAGGCTTTCTTT